One sample yielded the 32 T cell receptor beta chains listed below, sequenced in a study of T cell responses to AZD1222 COVID-19 vaccine. Sequencing was performed with immunoSEQ multiplex PCR; in TCRdb, only in-frame clones are kept and a portion is missing. The sample lists roughly 100,000 clones, 82% seen once, with around 5% in the top ten. This material consisted of peripheral blood, taken on day 0 of AZD1222 vaccination. These receptors were taken from an adult in good health.

This clone was counted between two and nine times. CDR3 nucleotides: TGTGCCACCATCAAGGGAGGTTTGGGCTCTGGAAACACCATATATTTT. Translation: CATIKGGLGSGNTIYF. The rearrangement joins TRBV19 to TRBJ1-3; D gene uncertain. V was clipped by 10 bases and J by 0 bases, with 19 bases between them. This CDR3 is built from 16 residues. Per the germline V gene, CDR1 is LNHDA and CDR2 is SQIVND (reference sequence).

The chain couples TRBV30 to TRBJ2-7; D remains ambiguous. Between the trimmed V and J ends, which lost 2 bases and 6 bases, there was a span of 8 bases. The CDR3 totals 11 residues. CDR1 is GTSNPN, CDR2 SVGIG, per germline (reference sequence). CDR3 in DNA: TGTGCCTGGAGTCTGGGTGGCGAGCAGTACTTC. Protein sequence: CAWSLGGEQYF.

The count of this clone is one. This chain's CDR3 is CASSQARTGVAKNIQYF. The CDR3 coding sequence is TGCGCCAGCAGCCAAGCGAGAACAGGGGTAGCCAAAAACATTCAGTACTTC. The chain has TRBV4-1 and TRBJ2-4, with 7 bases matching TRBD1. With V trimmed by 1 base and J by 0 bases, 6 bases remained unmatched. CDR1 and CDR2 (germline): MGHRA, YSYEKL. The CDR3 has 17 residues.

In DNA form, the CDR3 reads TGTGCCAGCAGTTTTCCGACAACCATGAACACTGAAGCTTTCTTT. Its translation is CASSFPTTMNTEAFF. This chain uses TRBV2 with TRBJ1-1; D gene ambiguous. Trimming removed 5 bases from V and 0 bases from J, with 13 bases in between. The CDR3 covers 15 residues. Germline CDR1 and CDR2: SNHLY and FYNNEI.

V gene TRBV6-2 or TRBV6-3 combines with J gene TRBJ1-1; D is undetermined. The V end lost 0 bases, the J end lost 0 bases, and 5 bases lay between the germline ends. The CDR3 spans 14 residues. Germline V gene data show CDR1 as MNHEY and CDR2 as SVGEGT. CDR3: CASSYSAVNTEAFF. As DNA, the CDR3 is TGTGCCAGCAGTTACTCCGCCGTGAACACTGAAGCTTTCTTT.

The V gene is TRBV18, the J gene TRBJ2-1, with TRBD2 identical over 10 bases. This CDR3 is built from 18 residues. CDR1 is KGHSH, CDR2 LQKENI, per germline. Trimming at V came to 3 bases and at J to 7 bases, leaving 15 bases not matched to a gene. The CDR3, as DNA: TGTGCCAGCTCACCCCTAATAGCGGGGGGTTCCGTAGGGAATGAGCAGTTCTTC. Residues: CASSPLIAGGSVGNEQFF.

In its sample, this clone was seen once. The rearrangement joins TRBV6-5 to TRBJ1-4; D perhaps matches TRBD1 (5 bases). CDR1 and CDR2 from the germline V gene are MNHEY and SVGAGI. The CDR3 consists of 15 residues. The ends were cut back, 0 bases at V and 8 bases at J, with 13 bases in the middle. CDR3 sequence: CASSYSIWGEEKLFF. Written as DNA, the CDR3 is TGTGCCAGCAGTTACTCCATCTGGGGGGAGGAAAAACTGTTTTTT.

The V gene is TRBV4-3, the J gene TRBJ1-2; possible D gene TRBD1, 6 bases. Between the trimmed V and J ends, which lost 1 base and 2 bases, there was a span of 11 bases. CDR3 length equals 15 residues. Germline CDR1 reads LGHNA; CDR2 reads YSLEER. The CDR3 sequence: CASSQVDRSNYGYTF. The CDR3 DNA reads TGCGCCAGCAGCCAAGTCGACAGGTCGAACTATGGCTACACCTTC.

The CDR3 region is CASSYGGGNTEAFF. The DNA for the CDR3 is TGCGCCAGCAGCTACGGTGGTGGGAACACTGAAGCTTTCTTT. V is TRBV5-1 and J is TRBJ1-1, with D hard to call. V dropped 3 bases and J dropped 1 base, with 10 bases sitting between them. Germline V lookup: CDR1 SGHRS, CDR2 YFSETQ. The CDR3 extends over 14 amino acids.

The chain is built from TRBV10-3 and TRBJ1-4; tentative D call: TRBD1 (5 bases). V lost 4 bases, J lost 8 bases, and 11 bases lay in between. The length of the CDR3 is 13 residues. The germline V gene has CDR1 ENHRY and CDR2 SYGVKD. In DNA, the CDR3 is TGTGCCATCAGTGTAGGGTGGGACGAAAAACTGTTTTTT. This sequence encodes CAISVGWDEKLFF.

The chain joins TRBV19 to TRBJ1-1; the D gene is possibly TRBD1 (5 bases). The CDR3 totals 15 residues. Germline assignment: CDR1 LNHDA and CDR2 SQIVND (reference sequence). Deletions cut 7 bases from V and 1 base from J, with 16 bases between. The CDR3 sequence is CASNSRGVGNTEAFF. The CDR3 bases are TGTGCCAGTAACTCACGGGGGGTAGGGAACACTGAAGCTTTCTTT. The variable domain in full, completed from reference TRBV19 and TRBJ1-1, reads DGGITQSPKYLFRKEGQNVTLSCEQNLNHDAMYWYRQDPGQGLRLIYYSQIVNDFQKGDIAEGYSVSREKKESFPLTVTSAQKNPTAFYLCASNSRGVGNTEAFFGQGTRLTVV.

J is TRBJ1-1 and V is TRBV13; D is ambiguous. This CDR3 is 15 amino acids long. V was pared by 7 bases and J by 1 base, with 16 bases between. Germline lookup yields CDR1 PRHDT and CDR2 FYEKMQ (reference sequence). CDR3 protein: CASTNHLPGNTEAFF. In nucleotides, the CDR3 is TGTGCCAGCACCAACCACCTCCCAGGGAACACTGAAGCTTTCTTT.

This clone occurred a few times. The chain links TRBV6-2 or TRBV6-3 to TRBJ1-2, with TRBD1 matching over 8 bases. With V trimmed by 2 bases and J by 6 bases, 8 bases remained unmatched. The CDR3 covers 15 residues. Germline CDR1 and CDR2: MNHEY and SVGEGT. The CDR3 DNA is TGTGCCAGCAGTTACCTCCAGGGGGCATATGATGGCTACACCTTC. Translating gives CASSYLQGAYDGYTF.

The chain carries TRBV5-1 and TRBJ2-7; 9 positions agree with TRBD2. In germline, CDR1 is SGHRS, CDR2 YFSETQ. The CDR3 has 17 residues. The J segment lost 1 base and the V segment lost 0 bases, leaving 8 bases of the junction unmatched. Here the CDR3 reads CASSLVSGGPKSYEQYF. DNA of the CDR3: TGCGCCAGCAGCTTGGTTAGCGGGGGCCCCAAGTCCTACGAGCAGTACTTC.

The V gene is TRBV27, the J gene TRBJ1-2; no definite D call. The germline V gene has CDR1 MNHEY and CDR2 SMNVEV (reference sequence). V lost 6 bases to trimming and J lost 7 bases, with 15 bases between them. The CDR3 runs to 13 residues. The CDR3 region is CASSPPSRAGYTF. The CDR3 coding sequence is TGTGCCAGCAGCCCTCCGAGTAGGGCTGGCTACACCTTC.

The V call is TRBV30, the J call TRBJ2-7, with 8 bases lining up with TRBD1. This CDR3 comprises 14 residues. The J segment lost 1 base and the V segment lost 0 bases, leaving 2 bases of the junction unmatched. Germline values: CDR1 GTSNPN, CDR2 SVGIG (reference sequence). The DNA of the CDR3 is TGTGCCTGGAGTGTACAGGGGGTATCCTACGAGCAGTACTTC. This encodes CAWSVQGVSYEQYF.

The rearrangement links TRBV4-3 to TRBJ1-2, with D tentatively TRBD1 (5 bases). CDR1 LGHNA and CDR2 YSLEER come from the germline V gene. CDR3 length equals 14 residues. Trimming removed 1 base from V and 8 bases from J, with 14 bases in between. CDR3 amino acids: CASSQGQGNGGYTF. CDR3 DNA sequence: TGCGCCAGCAGCCAAGGGCAGGGAAACGGAGGCTACACCTTC.

The chain links TRBV18 to TRBJ2-7; 8 bases fit TRBD1. Germline values: CDR1 KGHSH, CDR2 LQKENI. Trimming cost V 6 bases and J 0 bases; bases outside gene matches: 7. The CDR3 runs to 15 residues. The CDR3 loop is CASSYRDRFSYEQYF. The CDR3 DNA is TGTGCCAGCTCTTACCGGGACAGGTTCTCCTACGAGCAGTACTTC. Drawing the rest from reference TRBV18 and TRBJ2-7, the complete variable domain is NAGVMQNPRHLVRRRGQEARLRCSPMKGHSHVYWYRQLPEEGLKFMVYLQKENIIDESGMPKERFSAEFPKEGPSILRIQQVVRGDSAAYFCASSYRDRFSYEQYFGPGTRLTVT.

The rearrangement links TRBV19 to TRBJ2-2; 10 nucleotides agree with TRBD1. The CDR3 loop spans 16 amino acids. Losses at the gene ends were 7 bases for V and 5 bases for J; bases not matched to a gene: 10. The germline V gene has CDR1 LNHDA and CDR2 SQIVND (reference sequence). The CDR3 DNA is TGTGCCAGTAACCCTCTGTGGACAGGGGGGACCGGGGAGCTGTTTTTT. Its protein is CASNPLWTGGTGELFF. The full variable domain, with the rest looked up from reference TRBV19 and TRBJ2-2, is DGGITQSPKYLFRKEGQNVTLSCEQNLNHDAMYWYRQDPGQGLRLIYYSQIVNDFQKGDIAEGYSVSREKKESFPLTVTSAQKNPTAFYLCASNPLWTGGTGELFFGEGSRLTVL.

The chain uses TRBV9 and TRBJ1-2; 7 bases line up with TRBD1. Losses at the gene ends were 2 bases for V and 2 bases for J; bases not matched to a gene: 0. This CDR3 spans 13 amino acids. Germline V gene data show CDR1 as SGDLS and CDR2 as YYNGEE. This CDR3 is CASSVGQNYGYTF. The CDR3 nucleotides read TGTGCCAGCAGCGTGGGACAGAACTATGGCTACACCTTC.

V usage is TRBV10-1 and J usage is TRBJ1-1; maybe TRBD1 (6 bases). V lost 1 base and J lost 5, with 23 bases in between. This CDR3 has 18 residues. The germline CDR1 and CDR2 sequences are WNHNN and SYGVQD (reference sequence). This CDR3 is CASSEFAGSTGRGTEAFF. The CDR3 coding sequence is TGCGCCAGCAGTGAGTTCGCGGGGTCTACAGGGCGGGGGACTGAAGCTTTCTTT.

This clone was seen just once. The chain uses TRBV5-4 and TRBJ1-2; D possibly corresponds to TRBD1 (5 bases). Trimming pared 3 bases from V and 1 base from J, leaving 10 bases between. CDR1 and CDR2 from the germline V gene are SGHNT and YYREEE (reference sequence). There are 14 residues in the CDR3. CDR3 in amino acids: CASSWGGDNYGYTF. In DNA form, the CDR3 reads TGTGCCAGCAGCTGGGGAGGGGATAACTATGGCTACACCTTC.

The chain links TRBV4-3 to TRBJ1-1; D may be TRBD1 (5 bases). CDR1 and CDR2 (germline): LGHNA, YSLEER. Trimming shortened V by 0 bases and J by 1 base, and 15 bases separated the two germline ends. There are 17 residues in the CDR3. This CDR3 is CASSQDLIQGWNTEAFF. Written as DNA, the CDR3 is TGCGCCAGCAGCCAAGACCTGATCCAGGGATGGAACACTGAAGCTTTCTTT.

The chain links TRBV6-7 to TRBJ1-5, with D tentatively TRBD1 (6 bases). TRBV6-7 is treated as an ORF (open reading frame) with a function not yet certain. Trimming took 7 bases from V and 6 from J, leaving 16 bases between them. The CDR3 has 14 amino acids. The CDR3 loop is CASNDKGGAQPQHF. The CDR3 bases are TGTGCCAGCAACGATAAGGGGGGGGCTCAGCCCCAGCATTTT.

V usage is TRBV7-2 and J usage is TRBJ1-4; D is possibly TRBD1 (6 bases). The CDR3 contains 14 residues. Germline values: CDR1 SGHTA, CDR2 FQGNSA. V shed 1 base and J shed 5 bases, with 8 bases lying between them. The CDR3 reads CASSLDRANEKLFF. The CDR3 DNA reads TGTGCCAGCAGCTTAGACAGGGCGAATGAAAAACTGTTTTTT. The whole variable domain, filled in from reference TRBV7-2 and TRBJ1-4, reads GAGVSQSPSNKVTEKGKDVELRCDPISGHTALYWYRQSLGQGLEFLIYFQGNSAPDKSGLPSDRFSAERTGGSVSTLTIQRTQQEDSAVYLCASSLDRANEKLFFGSGTQLSVL.

In its sample, this clone was seen a few times. This rearrangement joins TRBV2 to TRBJ1-6; D gene unclear. Germline lookup yields CDR1 SNHLY and CDR2 FYNNEI. There are 15 residues in the CDR3. Trimming stripped 5 bases from V and 1 base from J, with 9 bases between. CDR3 nucleotides: TGTGCCAGCAGTACAACGGGATCCTATAATTCACCCCTCCACTTT. Translated, it gives CASSTTGSYNSPLHF.

This clone turned up a few times. The chain employs TRBV5-1 and TRBJ2-7; 12 nucleotides align to TRBD2. Germline V gene data show CDR1 as SGHRS and CDR2 as YFSETQ. This CDR3 has 15 residues. The ends lost 3 bases at V and 4 bases at J; junction bases unmatched: 5. The CDR3 protein is CASSSLAGGLYEQYF. The CDR3 bases are TGCGCCAGCAGCTCACTAGCGGGGGGTTTGTACGAGCAGTACTTC.

The genes are TRBV13 and TRBJ1-4, with 7 bases lining up with TRBD1. Unmatched junction bases numbered 8, after V lost 4 bases and J lost 0 bases. This CDR3 has 17 residues. Germline CDR1 and CDR2: PRHDT and FYEKMQ (reference sequence). CDR3 nucleotide sequence: TGTGCCAGCAGCTACCGGACAGGCAGCACAACTAATGAAAAACTGTTTTTT. Its translation: CASSYRTGSTTNEKLFF.

The rearrangement links TRBV6-4 to TRBJ1-2; 9 bases are a match to TRBD1. The CDR3 is 16 amino acids. Germline V gene data show CDR1 as MRHNA and CDR2 as SNTAGT. Trimming took 2 bases from V and 6 from J; bases not matched to a gene: 10. The DNA for the CDR3 is TGTGCCAGCAGTGACGGTCCGGGACAGGGCCTGGATGGCTACACCTTC. This codes for CASSDGPGQGLDGYTF.

V and J are TRBV11-2 and TRBJ2-7; 11 bases line up with TRBD2. This CDR3 is built from 17 residues. Germline lookup yields CDR1 SGHAT and CDR2 FQNNGV. The V and J ends lost 2 bases and 3 bases, in that order; junction bases with no gene match: 9. The CDR3, as DNA: TGTGCCAGCAGCTTAAAAGGACGACTAGCGGGGAACTACGAGCAGTACTTC. Amino acids: CASSLKGRLAGNYEQYF.

V usage is TRBV5-4 and J usage is TRBJ1-6; no clear D. Germline V gene data show CDR1 as SGHNT and CDR2 as YYREEE (reference sequence). V lost 0 bases and J 6 bases, leaving 7 bases between the germline ends. The CDR3 contains 14 residues. CDR3 loop: CASSLALSNSPLHF. CDR3 coding DNA: TGTGCCAGCAGCTTGGCCCTGAGTAATTCACCCCTCCACTTT.

The chain couples TRBV3-1 (or the pseudogene TRBV3-2) to TRBJ1-6; 7 bases match TRBD1. CDR1 is LGHDT and CDR2 is YNNKEL in the germline V gene (reference sequence). The CDR3 has 16 amino acids. V shed 2 bases, J shed 7 bases, and the junction held 8 bases outside the gene matches. The CDR3 DNA reads as TGTGCCAGCAGCCAACTTTTCAGGGGGGGGAATTCACCCCTCCACTTT. Encoded protein: CASSQLFRGGNSPLHF.